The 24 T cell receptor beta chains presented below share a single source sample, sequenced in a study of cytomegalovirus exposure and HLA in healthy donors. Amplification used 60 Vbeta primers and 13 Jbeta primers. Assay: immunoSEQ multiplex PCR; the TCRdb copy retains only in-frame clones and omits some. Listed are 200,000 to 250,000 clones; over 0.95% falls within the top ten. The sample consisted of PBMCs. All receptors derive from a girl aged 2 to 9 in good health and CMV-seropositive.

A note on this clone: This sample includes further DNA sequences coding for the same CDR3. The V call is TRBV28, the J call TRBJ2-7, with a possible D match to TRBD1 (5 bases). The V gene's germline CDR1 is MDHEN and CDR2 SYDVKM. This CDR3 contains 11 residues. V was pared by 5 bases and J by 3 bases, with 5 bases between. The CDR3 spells CASSRGYEQYF. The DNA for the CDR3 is TGTGCCAGCAGTAGGGGCTACGAGCAGTACTTC. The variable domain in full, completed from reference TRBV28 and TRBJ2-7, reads DVKVTQSSRYLVKRTGEKVFLECVQDMDHENMFWYRQDPGLGLRLIYFSYDVKMKEKGDIPEGYSVSREKKERFSLILESASTNQTSMYLCASSRGYEQYFGPGTRLTVT.

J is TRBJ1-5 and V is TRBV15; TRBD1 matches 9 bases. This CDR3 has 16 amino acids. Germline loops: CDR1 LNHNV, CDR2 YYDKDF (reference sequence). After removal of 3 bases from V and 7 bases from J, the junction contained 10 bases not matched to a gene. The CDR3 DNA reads TGTGCCACCAGCAGTAGGGGACAGGGATCTAGACAGCCCCAGCATTTT. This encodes CATSSRGQGSRQPQHF.

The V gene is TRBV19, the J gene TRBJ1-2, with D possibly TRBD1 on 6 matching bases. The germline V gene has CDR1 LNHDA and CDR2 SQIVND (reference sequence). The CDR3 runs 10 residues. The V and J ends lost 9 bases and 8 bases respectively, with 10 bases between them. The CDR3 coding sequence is TGTGCCAGCTCAGGGGTCGGCTACACCTTC. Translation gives CASSGVGYTF.

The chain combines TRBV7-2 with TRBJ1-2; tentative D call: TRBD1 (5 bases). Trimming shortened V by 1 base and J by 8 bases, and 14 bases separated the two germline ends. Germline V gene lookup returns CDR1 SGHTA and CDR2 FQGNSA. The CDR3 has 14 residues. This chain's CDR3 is CASSLVYAGQGYTF. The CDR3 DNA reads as TGTGCCAGCAGCTTAGTATACGCAGGGCAAGGCTACACCTTC. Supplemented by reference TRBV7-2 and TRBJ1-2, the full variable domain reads GAGVSQSPSNKVTEKGKDVELRCDPISGHTALYWYRQSLGQGLEFLIYFQGNSAPDKSGLPSDRFSAERTGGSVSTLTIQRTQQEDSAVYLCASSLVYAGQGYTFGSGTRLTVV.

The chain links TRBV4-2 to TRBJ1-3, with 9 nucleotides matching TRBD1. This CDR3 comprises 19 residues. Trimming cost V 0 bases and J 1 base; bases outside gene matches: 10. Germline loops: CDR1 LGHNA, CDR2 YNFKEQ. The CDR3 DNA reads TGTGCCAGCAGCCAAGATGGGGCCTCGGGGACAGGGTCTGGAAACACCATATATTTT. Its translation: CASSQDGASGTGSGNTIYF.

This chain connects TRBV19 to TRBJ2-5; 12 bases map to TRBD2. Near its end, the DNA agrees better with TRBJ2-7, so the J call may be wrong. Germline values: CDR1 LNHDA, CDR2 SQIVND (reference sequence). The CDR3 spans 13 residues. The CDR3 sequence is CASRTSGTYEQYF. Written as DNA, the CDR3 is TGTGCCAGCAGGACTAGCGGGACGTACGAGCAGTACTTC.

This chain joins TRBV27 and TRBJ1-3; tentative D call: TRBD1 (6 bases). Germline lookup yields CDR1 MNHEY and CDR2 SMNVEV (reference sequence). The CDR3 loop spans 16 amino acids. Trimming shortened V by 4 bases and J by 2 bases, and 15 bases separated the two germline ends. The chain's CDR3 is CASSSEPTGAGNTIYF. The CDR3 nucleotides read TGTGCCAGCAGTTCAGAACCGACAGGAGCTGGAAACACCATATATTTT.

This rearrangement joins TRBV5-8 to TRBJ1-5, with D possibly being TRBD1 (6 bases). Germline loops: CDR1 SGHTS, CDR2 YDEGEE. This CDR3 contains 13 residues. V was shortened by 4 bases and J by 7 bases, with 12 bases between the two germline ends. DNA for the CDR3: TGTGCCAGCAGCAGGGGGGGTATCCAGCCCCAGCATTTT. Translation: CASSRGGIQPQHF.

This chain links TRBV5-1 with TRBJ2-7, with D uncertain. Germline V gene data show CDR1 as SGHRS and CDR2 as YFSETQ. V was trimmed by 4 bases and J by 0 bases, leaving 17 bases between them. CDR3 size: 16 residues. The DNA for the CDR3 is TGCGCCAGCAGCGCCACCGGATGGGCGCGCTCCTACGAGCAGTACTTC. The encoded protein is CASSATGWARSYEQYF.

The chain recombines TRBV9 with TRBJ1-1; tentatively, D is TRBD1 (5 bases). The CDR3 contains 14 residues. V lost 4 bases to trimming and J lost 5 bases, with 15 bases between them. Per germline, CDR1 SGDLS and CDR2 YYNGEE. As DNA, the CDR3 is TGTGCCAGCAGCCCCGGGGGGGAGAATACTGAAGCTTTCTTT. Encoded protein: CASSPGGENTEAFF.

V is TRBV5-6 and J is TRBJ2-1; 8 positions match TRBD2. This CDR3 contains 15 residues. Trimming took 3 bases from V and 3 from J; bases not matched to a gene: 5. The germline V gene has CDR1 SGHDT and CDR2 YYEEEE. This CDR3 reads CASSYTSGSYNEQFF. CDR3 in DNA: TGTGCCAGCAGCTACACGAGCGGGAGCTACAATGAGCAGTTCTTC.

The CDR3 DNA sequence: TGTGCCAGCAGTCTAGGAGCGATTGGGGCCAACGTCCTGACTTTC. Its protein is CASSLGAIGANVLTF. V gene TRBV5-4 combines with J gene TRBJ2-6; D not resolved. This CDR3 spans 15 amino acids. The germline CDR1 and CDR2 sequences are SGHNT and YYREEE (reference sequence). V was pared by 5 bases and J by 3 bases, with 12 bases between.

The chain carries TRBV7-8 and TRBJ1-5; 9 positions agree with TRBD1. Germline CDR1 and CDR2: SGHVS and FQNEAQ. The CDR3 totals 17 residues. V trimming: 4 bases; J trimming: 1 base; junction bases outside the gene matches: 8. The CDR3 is CASSWDRESMSNQPQHF. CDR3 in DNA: TGTGCCAGCAGCTGGGACAGGGAGTCTATGAGCAATCAGCCCCAGCATTTT.

The CDR3 bases are TGTGCCAGCAGCGGGGGGTACGAGCAGTACTTC. Residues: CASSGGYEQYF. The rearrangement uses TRBV11-2 and TRBJ2-7; possibly TRBD2 for D (6 bases). The germline CDR1 and CDR2 sequences are SGHAT and FQNNGV. Trimming removed 5 bases from V and 4 bases from J, with 6 bases in between. This CDR3 is 11 amino acids long.

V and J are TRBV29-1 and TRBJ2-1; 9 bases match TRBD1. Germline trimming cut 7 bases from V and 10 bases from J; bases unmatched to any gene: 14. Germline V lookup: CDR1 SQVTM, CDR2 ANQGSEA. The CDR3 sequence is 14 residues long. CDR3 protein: CSATPGQGGGEQFF. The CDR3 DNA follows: TGCAGCGCCACTCCGGGACAGGGTGGGGGGGAGCAGTTCTTC.

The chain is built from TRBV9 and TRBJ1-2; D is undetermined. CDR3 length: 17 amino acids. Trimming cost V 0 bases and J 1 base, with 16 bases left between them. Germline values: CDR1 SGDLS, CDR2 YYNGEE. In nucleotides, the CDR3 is TGTGCCAGCAGCGTAGCTACCGACATCCCCGATAACTATGGCTACACCTTC. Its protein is CASSVATDIPDNYGYTF.

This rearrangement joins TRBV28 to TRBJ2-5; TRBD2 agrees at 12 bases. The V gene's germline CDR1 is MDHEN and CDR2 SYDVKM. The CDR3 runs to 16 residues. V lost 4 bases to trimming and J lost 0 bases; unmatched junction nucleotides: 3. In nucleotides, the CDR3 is TGTGCCAGCAGTTCCGGACTAGCGGGGAACCAAGAGACCCAGTACTTC. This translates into CASSSGLAGNQETQYF.

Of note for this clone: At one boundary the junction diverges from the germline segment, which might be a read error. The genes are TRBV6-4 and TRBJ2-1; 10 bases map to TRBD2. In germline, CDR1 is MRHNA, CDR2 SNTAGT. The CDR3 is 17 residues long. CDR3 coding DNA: TGTGCCAGCAGTGACCGGCTAGCGGGGGCATCCTACAATGAGCGGTTCTTC. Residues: CASSDRLAGASYNERFF.

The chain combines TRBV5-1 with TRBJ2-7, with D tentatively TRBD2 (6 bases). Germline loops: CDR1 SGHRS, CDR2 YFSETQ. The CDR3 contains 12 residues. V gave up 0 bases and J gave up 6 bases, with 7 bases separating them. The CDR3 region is CASSLAGSEQYF. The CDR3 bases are TGCGCCAGCAGCTTGGCCGGGAGCGAGCAGTACTTC.

CDR3 DNA: TGTGCCAGCAGCTTAGCGGGGACAGGGGACGAGCAGTACTTC. Protein: CASSLAGTGDEQYF. This chain uses TRBV7-9 with TRBJ2-7; 10 nucleotides align to TRBD1. Germline CDR1 and CDR2: SEHNR and FQNEAQ (reference sequence). V was pared by 0 bases and J by 5 bases, with 1 base of the junction left unmatched. The CDR3 extends over 14 amino acids.

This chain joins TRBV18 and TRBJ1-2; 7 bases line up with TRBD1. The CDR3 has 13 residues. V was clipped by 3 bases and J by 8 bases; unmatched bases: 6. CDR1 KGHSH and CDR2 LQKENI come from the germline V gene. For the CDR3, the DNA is TGTGCCAGCTCACCTCAGGGGGGCAACGGCTACACCTTC. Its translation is CASSPQGGNGYTF. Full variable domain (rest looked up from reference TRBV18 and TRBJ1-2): NAGVMQNPRHLVRRRGQEARLRCSPMKGHSHVYWYRQLPEEGLKFMVYLQKENIIDESGMPKERFSAEFPKEGPSILRIQQVVRGDSAAYFCASSPQGGNGYTFGSGTRLTVV.

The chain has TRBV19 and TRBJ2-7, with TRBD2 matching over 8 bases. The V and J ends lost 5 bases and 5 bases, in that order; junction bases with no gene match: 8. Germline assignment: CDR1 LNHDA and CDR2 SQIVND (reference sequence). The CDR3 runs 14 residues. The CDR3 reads CASSLSGLVHEQYF. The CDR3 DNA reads TGTGCCAGTAGTTTGTCGGGACTAGTCCACGAGCAGTACTTC.

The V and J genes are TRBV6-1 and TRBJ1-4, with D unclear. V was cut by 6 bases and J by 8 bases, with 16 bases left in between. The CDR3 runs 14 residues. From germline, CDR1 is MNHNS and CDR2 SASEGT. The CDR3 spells CASRRVAVPEKLFF. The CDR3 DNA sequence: TGTGCCAGCAGGAGGGTAGCCGTTCCCGAAAAACTGTTTTTT.

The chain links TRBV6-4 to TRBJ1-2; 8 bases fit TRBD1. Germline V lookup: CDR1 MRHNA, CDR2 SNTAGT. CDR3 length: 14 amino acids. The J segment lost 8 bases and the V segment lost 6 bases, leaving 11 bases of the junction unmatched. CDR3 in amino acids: CASSGTGTGFGYTF. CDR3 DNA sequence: TGTGCCAGCAGCGGGACCGGGACAGGCTTCGGCTACACCTTC.